This T cell receptor beta chain was documented in a study of T cell repertoires in cytomegalovirus infection. TCRdb ran MiXCR on the reads and lists one entry per CDR3 protein. The sample lists roughly 630,000 distinct CDR3 sequences, approximately 25% seen once, with around 7.6% in the top ten. Study-wide findings and caveats: The cumulative frequency of public TCR beta families distinguished individuals who carried CMV together with the relevant HLA. Dominating the ex vivo response were HLA-C-restricted CMV-specific TCR beta clonotypes.

The table lists this clonotype with a few counts. Its matching antigen is unknown. The germline V gene encodes CDR1 SGHDT and CDR2 YYEEEE. This CDR3 comprises 16 residues. The V segment lost 0 bases and the J segment 9 bases; nucleotides outside the gene matches: 11. The V call is TRBV5-6, the J call TRBJ2-1, with 8 bases matching TRBD1. Material: CD8+ T cells from PBMCs. This receptor was identified in a human donor in good health (CMV status not recorded). Some clones in this sample may be carry-over from other donors' samples. DNA of the CDR3: TGTGCCAGCAGCTTGGTGGACAGGGTCCCCTTAGGTGAGCAGTTCTTC. As protein: CASSLVDRVPLGEQFF.